The 18 T cell receptor beta chains in this list originate from one sample, sequenced in a study of blood T cell repertoires in COVID-19. Produced via immunoSEQ multiplex PCR; TCRdb's table is partial and in-frame only. The table has just under 90,000 clones, 90% to 95% seen once. The specimen sequenced was peripheral blood. The receptors derive from a man in his fifties or sixties with acute or convalescent COVID-19.

The CDR3 DNA is TGTGCCATCAGTGAAGGCCTGGGACAGGCCACAGATACGCAGTATTTT. This encodes CAISEGLGQATDTQYF. This rearrangement joins TRBV10-3 to TRBJ2-3; 8 nucleotides line up with TRBD1. V shed 3 bases and J 2 bases; nucleotides not matched to a gene: 7. CDR1 is ENHRY and CDR2 is SYGVKD in the germline V gene. The CDR3 is 16 amino acids.

The chain links TRBV9 to TRBJ1-1, with TRBD1 matching 7 bases. CDR3 length equals 15 residues. Germline V gives CDR1 SGDLS, CDR2 YYNGEE. V was clipped by 6 bases and J by 0 bases; unmatched bases: 8. CDR3 amino acids: CASTLAGQMNTEAFF. CDR3 bases: TGTGCCAGCACCCTAGCGGGACAGATGAACACTGAAGCTTTCTTT. Full variable domain (remainder filled in from reference TRBV9 and TRBJ1-1): DSGVTQTPKHLITATGQRVTLRCSPRSGDLSVYWYQQSLDQGLQFLIQYYNGEERAKGNILERFSAQQFPDLHSELNLSSLELGDSALYFCASTLAGQMNTEAFFGQGTRLTVV.

The rearrangement joins TRBV19 to TRBJ1-6; TRBD1 might be the D (6 bases). Germline V CDR1 and CDR2: LNHDA, SQIVND (reference sequence). Trimming removed 9 bases from V and 4 bases from J, with 13 bases in between. There are 14 residues in the CDR3. CDR3 in amino acids: CASGQTQYNSPLHF. The CDR3 coding sequence is TGTGCCAGCGGACAGACTCAATATAATTCACCCCTCCACTTT.

Note on this clone: At one end the junction does not follow the germline gene, possibly because of a read error. The CDR3 DNA reads TGTGCCATCAGTAAGTCTTCGGGGTCGGCTGAAGCTTTCTTT. Protein product: CAISKSSGSAEAFF. The rearrangement joins TRBV10-3 to TRBJ1-1; no clear D gene. CDR1 ENHRY and CDR2 SYGVKD come from the germline V gene. CDR3 length: 14 amino acids.

This chain joins TRBV5-4 and TRBJ2-5; possibly TRBD2 for D (5 bases). The V gene's germline CDR1 is SGHNT and CDR2 YYREEE (reference sequence). This CDR3 contains 13 residues. Trimming shortened V by 4 bases and J by 10 bases, and 17 bases separated the two germline ends. The CDR3 spells CASSPLEMGSQYF. CDR3 DNA sequence: TGTGCCAGCAGCCCCCTCGAAATGGGGAGCCAGTACTTC.

V usage is TRBV7-2 and J usage is TRBJ1-1; tentatively, D is TRBD1 (6 bases). The CDR3 is made up of 12 amino acids. Trimming took off 1 base at V and 11 bases at J, with 11 bases between the two ends. Germline loops: CDR1 SGHTA, CDR2 FQGNSA. As DNA, the CDR3 is TGTGCCAGCAGCTTAGAGGGGGGGGCGGCTTTCTTT. Its translation: CASSLEGGAAFF.

CDR3 loop: CASSLTTSGPEGQYF. CDR3 in DNA: TGTGCCAGCAGCTTAACGACTAGCGGTCCCGAGGGCCAGTACTTC. The chain recombines TRBV11-3 with TRBJ2-5; 9 bases are shared with TRBD2. V trimming: 2 bases; J trimming: 10 bases; junction bases outside the gene matches: 11. Germline CDR1 reads SGHNT; CDR2 reads YENEEA. The CDR3 loop spans 15 amino acids.

In DNA, the CDR3 is TGTGCCAGCTCACCCGACAGTCTTGGCGAGCAGTACTTC. Translated: CASSPDSLGEQYF. The V gene is TRBV18, the J gene TRBJ2-7; D perhaps matches TRBD1 (5 bases). CDR1 is KGHSH, CDR2 LQKENI, per germline. The length of the CDR3 is 13 residues. Trimming removed 3 bases from V and 6 bases from J, with 12 bases in between.

The V call is TRBV5-4, the J call TRBJ2-7; 9 nucleotides align to TRBD1. V shed 0 bases and J 3 bases; nucleotides not matched to a gene: 4. CDR3 size: 15 residues. Per the germline V gene, CDR1 is SGHNT and CDR2 is YYREEE (reference sequence). This chain's CDR3 is CASSLDRTGDYEQYF. The CDR3 nucleotides read TGTGCCAGCAGCTTGGATCGGACAGGGGACTACGAGCAGTACTTC.

This clone was counted once. The chain uses TRBV27 and TRBJ2-1; 7 bases agree with TRBD1. The length of the CDR3 is 14 residues. After removal of 6 bases from V and 9 bases from J, the junction contained 11 bases not matched to a gene. Germline V lookup: CDR1 MNHEY, CDR2 SMNVEV (reference sequence). CDR3 sequence (DNA): TGTGCCAGCAGCGTAACCAATCAGGGGGTTGAGCAGTTCTTC. Translated: CASSVTNQGVEQFF.

This chain joins TRBV7-9 and TRBJ1-5; D unclear. The germline V gene has CDR1 SEHNR and CDR2 FQNEAQ (reference sequence). Trimming took 1 base from V and 2 from J, leaving 9 bases between them. The length of the CDR3 is 15 residues. The CDR3 is CASSLDGIGNQPQHF. CDR3 in DNA: TGTGCCAGCAGCTTAGACGGGATAGGCAATCAGCCCCAGCATTTT.

V and J are TRBV6-5 and TRBJ1-1; TRBD1 aligns across 7 bases. CDR3 length: 15 amino acids. V shed 1 base, J shed 1 base, and the junction held 3 bases outside the gene matches. The germline gives CDR1 MNHEY, CDR2 SVGAGI. The CDR3 loop is CASSYLGQRNTEAFF. The CDR3 region has the DNA TGTGCCAGCAGTTACTTGGGACAGCGGAACACTGAAGCTTTCTTT.

The genes are TRBV4-1 and TRBJ1-5; possibly TRBD1 for D (5 bases). CDR3 size: 17 residues. Per germline, CDR1 MGHRA and CDR2 YSYEKL. Trimming removed 0 bases at V and 2 bases at J, with 14 bases between. CDR3 residues: CASSQELSGGGNQPQHF. The CDR3 bases are TGCGCCAGCAGCCAAGAGTTGTCGGGGGGAGGCAATCAGCCCCAGCATTTT.

The CDR3: CAISESEGGRAIDTQYF. The CDR3 DNA follows: TGTGCCATCAGTGAGTCGGAAGGCGGGAGGGCAATAGATACGCAGTATTTT. The rearrangement links TRBV10-3 to TRBJ2-3; 9 nucleotides align to TRBD2. V lost 0 bases, J lost 5 bases, and 9 bases stayed unmatched. Germline V gene sequence: CDR1 ENHRY, CDR2 SYGVKD. The CDR3 loop spans 17 amino acids.

The chain couples TRBV6-6 to TRBJ1-6; D might be TRBD1 (5 bases). V was clipped by 2 bases and J by 5 bases, with 10 bases between them. Germline-derived CDR1 and CDR2 are MNHNY and SVGAGI (reference sequence). CDR3 length equals 15 residues. The CDR3 DNA reads as TGTGCCAGCAGTTACGTCCAGGGTCATAATTCACCCCTCCACTTT. Translated: CASSYVQGHNSPLHF.

The chain carries TRBV3-1 (or the pseudogene TRBV3-2) and TRBJ1-3; no clear D gene. The CDR3 consists of 13 residues. Germline V lookup: CDR1 LGHDT, CDR2 YNNKEL (reference sequence). V lost 0 bases to trimming and J lost 4 bases, with 4 bases between them. The CDR3 sequence is CASSQDMGNTIYF. CDR3 sequence (DNA): TGTGCCAGCAGCCAAGATATGGGAAACACCATATATTTT.

The V and J genes are TRBV7-9 and TRBJ2-5, with D possibly matching TRBD2 (6 bases). From germline, CDR1 is SEHNR and CDR2 FQNEAQ (reference sequence). CDR3 size: 12 residues. V shed 4 bases and J shed 3 bases, with 6 bases lying between them. The CDR3 spells CASSWGEETQYF. For the CDR3, the DNA is TGTGCCAGCAGCTGGGGGGAAGAGACCCAGTACTTC.

Only a few counts were recorded for this clone. The V gene is TRBV10-1, the J gene TRBJ2-1, with 11 bases identical to TRBD2. With 3 bases clipped from V and 7 bases from J, the junction kept 5 bases outside the gene matches. The germline gives CDR1 WNHNN, CDR2 SYGVQD (reference sequence). This CDR3 is 15 amino acids long. The CDR3 nucleotides read TGCGCCAGCAGTGATAGCGGGAGGGCCTGGAATGAGCAGTTCTTC. Translated: CASSDSGRAWNEQFF.